This T cell receptor (beta chain) comes out of a study of identical twins. The CDR3 is made up of 14 amino acids. Trimming took off 2 bases at V and 4 bases at J, with 9 bases between the two ends. TCRdb re-analysed the 5' RACE reads in MiXCR, keeping a single row per CDR3 protein. The sample includes over 600,000 distinct CDR3 sequences, roughly 20% of them seen just once. This clonotype has a count of ten or more. The same data also contributed to another study, on T cells expressing NK-cell markers. That work states: Several of the donors carried dominant NKG2C+ clonotypes that took up about 1.0-7.5% of their CD8+ T cells. Several donors' CD3+CD56-NKG2C+ cells were dominated by the same clonotypes.

Sequenced: PBMCs. This chain links TRBV12-3 or TRBV12-4 with TRBJ1-3, with a weak D call TRBD1 (5 bases). The receptor comes from a woman aged 18-29 years in good health. In DNA, the CDR3 is TGTGCCAGCAGTTTATGGGGGGAAGGAAACACCATATATTTT. Protein sequence: CASSLWGEGNTIYF.